This T cell receptor beta chain comes out of a study of cytomegalovirus exposure and HLA in healthy donors (TCRdb year 2017). Turning to the overall study: An earlier analysis of more than 550 of the donors reported under 300 Gb of sequence data and around 120 million unique TCR beta sequences obtained from 150 million to 200 million T cells. An early release covering about 600 HLA-typed donors comprised about 310 gigabases of sequencing data and tens of millions of unique TCR sequences. Of the 350 to 450 genotyped donors, approximately 80% were placed in the genetic ancestry cluster associated with self-reported Caucasian donors. The study aimed to test whether cataloging public T cell receptors could reveal signatures of past pathogen exposure. The study used immunosequencing to profile the T cell repertoires of 666 subjects and linked those repertoires to cytomegalovirus serostatus. A separate validation cohort of roughly 120 different subjects was used in addition to the roughly 620-subject first cohort. To predict cytomegalovirus infection status, the study combined high-throughput TCR immunosequencing, statistical association of individual TCRs with disease status, and machine learning. A later analysis re-analyzed previously published TCR beta repertoires from 666 donors and added high-resolution HLA genotyping to study TCR occurrence patterns. In the later analysis, no new phenotypic data were used to find candidate immune exposures; instead, reliance was placed on TCR beta sequences and their occurrence across donors. An earlier analysis of 500 to 750 of the donors applied high-throughput TCR beta sequencing to assess whether each TCR beta V gene segment acted as functional or pseudogenic. Donor age, sex, ethnicity and CMV serostatus were compiled together with the repertoire data. A later genetic analysis took genome-wide SNP genotypes for about three fifths of the 666 donors and used that subset as a discovery cohort. Every repertoire in the discovery cohort had been generated on one and the same sequencing platform. HLA typing included class I and class II loci at four-digit resolution. The number of donors typed differed by locus, with roughly 629-640 for A, B, C, DRB1 and DQB1, roughly 520 for DQA1, over 600 for DPA1, and around 430 for DPB1. About five DR-DQ haplotypes were handled as single units for association and clustering, since linkage in the cohort was strong. Across roughly 420 genotyped donors of the cohort, an average of approximately 200,000 unique TCR beta nucleotide sequences per donor were sequenced, and roughly 20% of those sequences were non-productive. The research as a whole found: The authors suggested that the approach could potentially be generalized to other disease states and immunological phenotypes. Specific HLA alleles were associated with 15,000 to 20,000 TCR beta sequences at a false discovery rate of 0.05 in a later analysis. A further reported finding was that TCR beta sequences accurately predicted the HLA-A and HLA-B alleles for most subjects in the first cohort. Because the 87-base-pair reads could not distinguish some IMGT-functional V segments, including TRBV6-2 and TRBV6-3, those segments were excluded. The study listed 150 to 200 TCR beta chains as associated with cytomegalovirus. A later analysis reported that several top co-occurrence clusters appeared linked to parvovirus B19, influenza, CMV and Epstein-Barr virus. Linkage disequilibrium might explain the correlated functional status among segregating V segments, but an unknown experimental factor could not be ruled out. Some 15 rarely observed V segments, including chromosome 9 orphons, were excluded from the earlier analysis of 550 to 700 of the donors because counts were too low. A cluster of highly shared sequence variants was judged likely to be a technical artifact of the sequencing pipeline. The presence/absence analyses assumed that sequencing depth was roughly uniform across donors, and that assumption may not be true. For the cohort, immune exposure information was limited to CMV serostatus. In a later analysis, the rate of TCR association differed among HLA loci, with DRB1 alleles having the most associated TCRs and HLA-C alleles having the fewest. When HLA alleles, especially DR and DQ, strongly co-occurred, attributing TCR associations to individual alleles was difficult. Compared with equally common non-associated chains, HLA-associated TCR beta chains in a later analysis were more clonally expanded and had lower generation probabilities. The cohort was sequenced for TCR beta chains only, and without alpha or paired-chain data the features that could be detected were limited. Because HLA typing was unavailable for some donors at each locus, only the typed subset was used in association tests. In a later genetic analysis, fewer N-insertions in productive TCRs were reported among donors in an Asian-associated ancestry cluster than the 666-donor mean. A few of the identified cytomegalovirus-associated TCR beta chains were confirmed in vitro to be specific for cytomegalovirus antigens. Most TCR sequences were observed very rarely across donors, whereas some public TCRs were present in many individuals. A later analysis found that most CMV-associated TCR beta chains appeared HLA-restricted, with HLA associations seemingly driven largely by CMV exposure. An association between a missense DCLRE1C variant and V-gene and J-gene trimming of TCR beta chains was found in a later genetic analysis and replicated in an independent cohort. An earlier analysis of approximately 590 of the donors showed that most TCR beta V segments appeared in productive rearrangements either about 87% or about 30% of the time, which broadly matched IMGT annotations. The classifier was reported to diagnose cytomegalovirus status with high specificity and sensitivity in both the original and validation cohorts.

Details on this clone: No cognate antigen has been identified for it. Within one base of it there is no much larger clone, and no base qualities were kept.

The cohort was made up of 650 to 700 healthy bone marrow donors. At the time of sampling, all cohort members were nominally healthy, though unrecorded immune exposures were likely present. The donor was CMV seropositive and was included in the group of 250 to 350 seropositive cohort members. Every donor gave a peripheral blood sample, and the peripheral blood mononuclear cells from that sample were used for TCR beta sequencing. The Qiagen DNeasy Blood Extraction Kit was used to extract genomic DNA from the blood cell samples. From the cysteine up to the phenylalanine, the CDR3 has a length of 17 residues. Of the read, only the CDR3 DNA is kept; its 51 bases are in frame from base 1. After removal of 2 bases from V and 4 bases from J, the junction retains 11 bases not matched to a gene. The germline V gene provides CDR1 SGHDN and CDR2 FVKESK. The protocol used for the library was the immunoSEQ multiplex PCR assay. For the multiplex PCR, a mixture combining 60 forward primers for TCR Vbeta segments and 13 reverse primers for TCR Jbeta segments was used. The CDR3 region of rearranged TCR beta genes was amplified from genomic DNA with a multiplex PCR assay. The amplified TCR beta libraries were sequenced on the Illumina HiSeq System as 87-base-pair reads. The study's own analysis went as follows. A later analysis counted approximately 84 million unique TCR beta chains across the 650 to 700 repertoires, and about 10 million of these chains were shared by at least two donors. To remove PCR and sequencing errors, raw reads were error-corrected and collapsed into unique sequences using a nearest-neighbor algorithm that merged closely related sequences. Alignment of CDR3 sequences to IMGT reference sequences was used to assign V, D and J gene segments. For a sequence to be retained, at least a six-nucleotide match to both a V gene segment and a J gene segment was required. A rearrangement counted as productive if the CDR3 had no stop codons and remained in frame with V and J, and every other rearrangement counted as non-productive. Following IMGT convention, CDR3 was defined as the stretch from the second conserved V-encoded cysteine to the conserved J-encoded phenylalanine. The earlier analysis of roughly 590 of the donors excluded sequences that lacked an unambiguous match to a single V gene segment. An earlier analysis of almost 600 of the donors classified V segments as functional when productive rearrangements were above 56.7% and as segregating when the standard deviation between donors was above 5%. A statistical classification framework was built to diagnose cytomegalovirus status from the catalog of TCR beta chain sequences. In a later analysis, V and J genes were assigned by comparing TCR nucleotide sequences against IMGT/GENE-DB human TR gene sequences. In a later analysis, CDR3 sequences and most-parsimonious VDJ recombination scenarios were assigned using the TCRdist pipeline. In a later analysis, each TCR beta chain was defined by its CDR3 amino acid sequence together with its V-gene family, and reads without a unique V-gene family were excluded. In a later analysis, around 650 highly shared, low-generation-probability nucleotide sequences were removed to address suspected cross-contamination and a sequencing artifact. A later analysis calculated a clonal expansion index for each public chain from normalized within-repertoire ranks of inferred template counts. In a later analysis, generation probabilities were computed with a VDJ recombination model fitted to out-of-frame rearrangements, and the resulting probabilities were checked against IGoR. In a later analysis, hypergeometric tests were used to score TCR-TCR, TCR-HLA and TCR-CMV co-occurrence, with a repertoire-size bias correction applied to TCR pairs. A later analysis estimated false discovery rates by permuting HLA or CMV assignments 20 times. In a later analysis, co-occurring TCRs were grouped using DBSCAN, and TCRdist sequence similarity was added for clustering within HLA-allele-positive subsets. For co-occurrence clustering, repertoires with fewer than 30,000 or more than 120,000 public chains were excluded, along with five repertoires with anomalous nucleotide sharing. Imported from immuneACCESS, the table was reduced by TCRdb to in-frame sequences with V and J called. These copies leave out some clones; in studies compared against another copy, an unresolved V gene accounts for under half, and the cause of the remainder is not known. The V and J calls and the clone size are those of that table, but D and trimming were determined from the DNA. The sample table contains roughly 60,000 clones; only one count was recorded for roughly 70% of them. The top ten clones comprise roughly a fifth of the sample.

The sample taken for sequencing was PBMCs. The chain was built from TRBV14 and TRBJ2-3; 8 nucleotides in the junction match TRBD1. This receptor was taken from an older woman in good health and CMV-seropositive. The sequenced DNA is TGTGCCAGCAGCCAATTGACTGGGGCAGGGGGCGCAGATACGCAGTATTTT. Its coded protein is CASSQLTGAGGADTQYF. Extended through the reference TRBV14 and TRBJ2-3 proteins, this CDR3 yields the full variable domain: EAGVTQFPSHSVIEKGQTVTLRCDPISGHDNLYWYRRVMGKEIKFLLHFVKESKQDESGMPNNRFLAERTGGTYSTLKVQPAELEDSGVYFCASSQLTGAGGADTQYFGPGTRLTVL.